This T cell receptor beta chain was found in a study of cytomegalovirus exposure and HLA in healthy donors. This CDR3 region has 15 residues. With 4 bases clipped from V and 3 bases from J, the junction kept 5 bases outside the gene matches. Germline V gives CDR1 SNHLY, CDR2 FYNNEI. For this clone: Its specificity is unknown.

Primers: 60 Vbeta forward and 13 Jbeta reverse. TCRdb's table, derived via immunoSEQ multiplex PCR, lists solely in-frame clones and lacks some. In total, the table holds around 63,000 clones. Study-wide points: Later on, a genetic analysis was performed. It linked a missense variant in DCLRE1C with V- and J-gene trimming of TCR beta. Many donors shared some public TCRs, even though most TCR sequences were rare.

While unrecorded immune exposures were likely, the donors were nominally healthy when sampled. This chain connects TRBV2 to TRBJ2-2; TRBD1 aligns across 7 bases. What was sequenced was PBMCs. The TCR originated in a woman younger than 45 in good health and CMV-seronegative. CDR3 protein: CASSGEGADTGELFF. The DNA of the CDR3 is TGTGCCAGCAGTGGCGAGGGGGCGGACACCGGGGAGCTGTTTTTT.